These T cell receptor beta chains were read from a single sample in a study of CD8+ T cells in alopecia areata. Profiled with immunoSEQ multiplex PCR; TCRdb holds only in-frame clones, not every one. The sample lists some 4,000 clones; around two thirds were seen once. Source material: skin. The source of these receptors is a human donor in good health. CDR3s include the opening cysteine and the closing phenylalanine or tryptophan. D genes are given only for firm matches. Clone size, where shown, is once, few, many, or a class for clones that have expanded.

v_gene	j_gene	abundance	d_gene	CDR3nt	CDR3aa
TRBV6-4	TRBJ2-1	NA	NA	TGTGCCAGTCAGAAGAATGAGCAGTTCTTC	CASQKNEQFF
TRBV20-1	TRBJ2-1	few	NA	TGCAGTGCTAGGGGGCCCGCGGAGCAGTTCTTC	CSARGPAEQFF
TRBV4-1	TRBJ2-3	NA	NA	TGCGCCAGCAGCCAAGTCGGGGTGAGCACAGATACGCAGTATTTT	CASSQVGVSTDTQYF
TRBV5-1	TRBJ1-2	NA	TRBD1	TGCGCCAGCAGCAAGACAGGGTTGGTCGTGGATGGCTACACCTTC	CASSKTGLVVDGYTF
TRBV28	TRBJ2-7	NA	TRBD2	TGTGCCAGCAAAGGCGCTAGCGGGGCTTCCTACGAGCAGTACTTC	CASKGASGASYEQYF
TRBV14	TRBJ2-1	once	TRBD2	TGTGCCAGCAGCCGCGGACTAGCGGTCTCCAATGAGCAGTTCTTC	CASSRGLAVSNEQFF
TRBV28	TRBJ2-1	few	NA	TGTGCCAGCATTGGGTCTGGTTTGGTAAACTCCTACAATGAGCAGTTCTTC	CASIGSGLVNSYNEQFF
TRBV30	TRBJ1-2	NA	NA	TGTGCCTGGAGTGTTGGGAATAACTATGGCTACACCTTC	CAWSVGNNYGYTF
TRBV2	TRBJ2-5	NA	TRBD2	TGTGCCAGCAGACGACTAGCCCAAGAGACCCAGTACTTC	CASRRLAQETQYF
TRBV11-2	TRBJ2-1	large	NA	TGTGCCAGCAGCTTAGATGGGCAGGACCTTACTAGAAACAATGAGCAGTTCTTC	CASSLDGQDLTRNNEQFF
TRBV6-1	TRBJ2-7	NA	NA	TGTGCCAGCACTCCTCTCGGTCCAGGCTCCTACGAGCAGTACTTC	CASTPLGPGSYEQYF
TRBV6-4	TRBJ2-6	NA	NA	TGTGCCAGCAGTGACTCGAGCTCTGGGGCCAACGTCCTGACTTTC	CASSDSSSGANVLTF
TRBV6-9	TRBJ2-1	few	TRBD2	TGTGCCAGCAGCCCACCGGGGGGGGTCTCCTACAATGAGCAGTTCTTC	CASSPPGGVSYNEQFF
TRBV7-2	TRBJ2-1	NA	TRBD1	TGTGCCAGCAGCTTAGCGGGCGGGACAGGGATCTACAATGAGCAGTTCTTC	CASSLAGGTGIYNEQFF
TRBV5-6	TRBJ2-1	large	TRBD2	TGTGCCAGCAGCTTGGGCGGGAGGCCTCACAATGAGCAGTTCTTC	CASSLGGRPHNEQFF
TRBV2	TRBJ2-3	NA	NA	TGTGCCAGCAGTGAACCTTACACAGATACGCAGTATTTT	CASSEPYTDTQYF
TRBV5-1	TRBJ2-7	NA	TRBD1	TGCGCCAGCAGGCGGACAGGGGGGCACGAGCAGTACTTC	CASRRTGGHEQYF
TRBV4-2	TRBJ2-7	NA	NA	TGTGCCAGCAGCCTTACAATCTACTACGAGCAGTACTTC	CASSLTIYYEQYF
TRBV6-5	TRBJ1-5	NA	TRBD1	TGTGCCACCCGGGACAGGGGGAATCAGCCCCAGCATTTT	CATRDRGNQPQHF
TRBV7-3	TRBJ2-6	NA	NA	TGTGCCAGCAGCTTAATTGCAGGGTCTGGGGCCAACGTCCTGACTTTC	CASSLIAGSGANVLTF
TRBV7-2	TRBJ2-1	NA	TRBD1	TGTGCCAGCAGCTCCGGGACAGGGAAGGGGAATGAGCAGTTCTTC	CASSSGTGKGNEQFF
TRBV19	TRBJ2-6	few	NA	TGTGCCAGTAGTCCCAGAGAGCAAAACTCTGGGGCCAACGTCCTGACTTTC	CASSPREQNSGANVLTF
TRBV2	TRBJ2-7	NA	NA	TGTGCCAGCACCGGGAACTCCTACGAGCAGTACTTC	CASTGNSYEQYF
TRBV7-6	TRBJ2-1	NA	NA	TGTGCCAGCAGCTTCTCAGATAGGGATGAGCAGTTCTTC	CASSFSDRDEQFF
TRBV29-1	TRBJ2-1	NA	NA	TGCAGCGTTGAAGAATCGGTTGAGCAGTTCTTC	CSVEESVEQFF
TRBV6-5	TRBJ2-7	NA	TRBD2	TGTGCCAGCAGGAGCGGGAGGTTCGAATACGAGCAGTACTTC	CASRSGRFEYEQYF
TRBV28	TRBJ2-7	NA	NA	TGTGCCAGCAGTTTTCCGAAGAGAGGCTCCTACGAGCAGTACTTC	CASSFPKRGSYEQYF
TRBV5-1	TRBJ2-7	NA	NA	TGCGCCAGCAGCTTGAATTCAGGGGCCTACGAGCAGTACTTC	CASSLNSGAYEQYF
TRBV6-5	TRBJ2-1	once	TRBD2	TGTGCCAGCAGGGGCAGACTAGCGGAATACAATGAGCAGTTCTTC	CASRGRLAEYNEQFF
TRBV29-1	TRBJ2-7	NA	NA	TGCAGCGTTGTTCCGTCGGGCTACGAGCAGTACTTC	CSVVPSGYEQYF
TRBV28	TRBJ2-2	NA	NA	TGTGCCAGCAGTCTCTTCGGCGGGGAGCTGTTTTTT	CASSLFGGELFF
TRBV18	TRBJ2-3	once	NA	TGTGCCAGCTCACCCGAACTCCCTCGGGCCACAGATACGCAGTATTTT	CASSPELPRATDTQYF
TRBV19	TRBJ2-1	NA	TRBD2	TGTGCCAGCGAGCGGGAGCAGGGTGAGCAGTTCTTC	CASEREQGEQFF
TRBV6-5	TRBJ2-7	few	NA	TGTGCCAGCAGTTACACCCGGGGAGCCGACTACGAGCAGTACTTC	CASSYTRGADYEQYF
TRBV6-1	TRBJ2-5	NA	TRBD1	TGTGCCAGCAGTGTCAGGGACAGTCAAGAGACCCAGTACTTC	CASSVRDSQETQYF
TRBV25-1	TRBJ2-1	NA	NA	TGTGCCAGCAGTGCTAGTTCCCCCTCCTACAATGAGCAGTTCTTC	CASSASSPSYNEQFF
TRBV7-8	TRBJ1-3	NA	TRBD1	TGTGCCAGCAGCTTAAGAAGACAGGGGGTCTGGGGAAACACCATATATTTT	CASSLRRQGVWGNTIYF
TRBV19	TRBJ2-2	large	NA	TGTGCCAGTAGTATTGGGGGCTACACCGGGGAGCTGTTTTTT	CASSIGGYTGELFF
TRBV14	TRBJ2-4	NA	TRBD2	TGTGCCAGCAGCCGGGGCGGGAGTTTCAACATTCAGTACTTC	CASSRGGSFNIQYF
TRBV6-5	TRBJ1-2	once	NA	TGTGCCAGCAGTTTCTGGGAGAGCTATGGCTACACCTTC	CASSFWESYGYTF